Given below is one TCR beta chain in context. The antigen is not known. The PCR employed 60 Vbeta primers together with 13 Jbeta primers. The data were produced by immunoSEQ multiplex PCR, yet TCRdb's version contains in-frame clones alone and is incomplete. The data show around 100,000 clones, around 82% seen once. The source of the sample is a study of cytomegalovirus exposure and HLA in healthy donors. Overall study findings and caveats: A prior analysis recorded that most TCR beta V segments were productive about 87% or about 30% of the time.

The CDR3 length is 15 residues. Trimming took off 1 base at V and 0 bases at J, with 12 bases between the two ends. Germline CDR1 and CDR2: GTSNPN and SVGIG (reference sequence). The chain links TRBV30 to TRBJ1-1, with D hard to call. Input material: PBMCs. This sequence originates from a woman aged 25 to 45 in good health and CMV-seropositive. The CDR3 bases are TGTGCCTGGAGTGGGTCCACATCCATGAACACTGAAGCTTTCTTT. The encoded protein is CAWSGSTSMNTEAFF.